This TCR beta chain appears in the sequencing data of a study of cytomegalovirus exposure and HLA in healthy donors. Study outcomes and limitations: Later genetic work tied a missense DCLRE1C variant to beta-chain V and J trimming. The only immune exposure information that was available was CMV serostatus. High specificity and sensitivity for cytomegalovirus status were reported for the classifier. A later analysis showed HLA-associated TCR beta chains outstripping equally common others in clonal expansion.

The CDR3 covers 17 residues. V gave up 0 bases and J gave up 2 bases; unmatched junction bases: 7. Germline lookup yields CDR1 LNHDA and CDR2 SQIVND (reference sequence). A note on this clone: The antigen remains undetermined.

Vbeta (60) and Jbeta (13) primers were used in the PCR. Generated by immunoSEQ multiplex PCR, the TCRdb table keeps only in-frame clones and is missing some. This table holds 100,000 to 150,000 clones, 77% found once. What was sequenced was PBMCs. The V call is TRBV19, the J call TRBJ2-5; 9 bases map to TRBD2. This receptor was taken from a male donor in good health and CMV-seropositive. In DNA, the CDR3 is TGTGCCAGTAGTATAGATTCGGGACTAGCCGGGCAAGAGACCCAGTACTTC. This sequence encodes CASSIDSGLAGQETQYF.